This TCR beta chain was sequenced for a study of vaccination and CD4 T cells after COVID-19. Study details: Samples after vaccination came a median around eleven weeks past dose two, ranging 14 to 241.

Regarding this clonotype: The antigen remains unidentified.

Study-wide points: In convalescent patients, a median roughly 88% of reactive clones appeared only post-vaccination. Spike mono-reactivity held for 304 of 307 vaccine-specific clones in convalescent patients.

Sample treatment: roughly nine-day PBMC culture with coronavirus spike peptide pools or control peptides (ViraFEST assay). Positive PCR tests were logged from March through December 2020, ahead of US Alpha, Beta and Delta variants. The CDR3 length is 17 residues. After removal of 5 bases from V and 7 bases from J, the junction contained 13 bases not matched to a gene. Germline V gene lookup returns CDR1 LNHDA and CDR2 SQIVND (reference sequence). Sequencing of cultured CD4+ T cell DNA used the Oncomine TCR Beta short-read assay. TCRdb recomputed calls from the PCR reads with MiXCR, one row per CDR3 protein. The data show some 10,000 distinct CDR3 sequences, 40% to 50% seen once.

The sample consisted of CD4+ T cells from blood, cultured in vitro. The chain couples TRBV19 to TRBJ2-1; 11 nucleotides match TRBD2. The receptor was derived from a human donor who had recovered from COVID-19. This chain's CDR3 is CASSAALTSGGGNEQFF. CDR3 DNA sequence: TGTGCCAGTAGTGCGGCCCTTACTAGCGGGGGAGGTAATGAGCAGTTCTTC.